Listed below are T cell receptor beta chains from one sample, sequenced in a study of control samples from healthy donors and cancer patients. Only in-frame clones appear in the TCRdb table, and some are missing; sequencing was by immunoSEQ multiplex PCR. The data hold 45,000 to 60,000 clones, with 80% observed a single time. What was sequenced was blood. These receptors originate from a man in his 70s in good health. Both conserved end residues are part of each CDR3. Each record gives: clone size, V gene, D gene, CDR3 protein. A D gene is named only where the DNA matches it firmly. Expanded clones get a size class; other rows say once, few or many, or leave the size out.

abundance: once
v_gene: TRBV7-6
d_gene: -
CDR3aa: CASSPRPNTGELFF

abundance: -
v_gene: TRBV7-2
d_gene: TRBD2
CDR3aa: CASSRWSGGSSYEQYF

abundance: -
v_gene: TRBV7-2
d_gene: -
CDR3aa: CASRAPPGGYYNEQFF

abundance: few
v_gene: TRBV28
d_gene: -
CDR3aa: CASPPQGLPNTEAFF

abundance: -
v_gene: TRBV9
d_gene: -
CDR3aa: CASSVDRYYNEQFF

abundance: -
v_gene: TRBV24-1
d_gene: -
CDR3aa: CATSAPTLREQYF

abundance: -
v_gene: TRBV18
d_gene: -
CDR3aa: CASSATPGRNTEAFF

abundance: -
v_gene: TRBV5-1
d_gene: -
CDR3aa: CASSFGGDNEQFF

abundance: -
v_gene: TRBV30
d_gene: -
CDR3aa: CAWGQQPNTEAFF

abundance: -
v_gene: TRBV28
d_gene: TRBD1
CDR3aa: CASRSRDRVYGYTF

abundance: -
v_gene: TRBV15
d_gene: -
CDR3aa: CATSGGTPATNEKLFF

abundance: -
v_gene: TRBV12-5
d_gene: TRBD1
CDR3aa: CASAHPGGDYEQYF

abundance: -
v_gene: TRBV18
d_gene: TRBD1
CDR3aa: CASSPSGQGVSGYTF

abundance: -
v_gene: TRBV19
d_gene: TRBD1
CDR3aa: CASSSQGDEQFF

abundance: -
v_gene: TRBV6-5
d_gene: -
CDR3aa: CASRKGPRGESAFF

abundance: -
v_gene: TRBV2
d_gene: -
CDR3aa: CASSQHLNTEAFF

abundance: few
v_gene: TRBV2
d_gene: -
CDR3aa: CASSGRAGPTGELFF

abundance: few
v_gene: TRBV7-8
d_gene: -
CDR3aa: CASSYTGTTEAFF

abundance: -
v_gene: TRBV28
d_gene: -
CDR3aa: CASSFLGGQGLSYEQYF

abundance: -
v_gene: TRBV28
d_gene: TRBD2
CDR3aa: CASRAGEEYEQYF

abundance: -
v_gene: TRBV7-8
d_gene: TRBD1
CDR3aa: CASSPSPGQGSREKLFF

abundance: -
v_gene: TRBV19
d_gene: TRBD1
CDR3aa: CASSIDPRTGGSYEQYF

abundance: once
v_gene: TRBV4-2
d_gene: -
CDR3aa: CASSLWGATPRDYGYTF

abundance: -
v_gene: TRBV7-2
d_gene: -
CDR3aa: CASSPYQSSYNEQFF

abundance: -
v_gene: TRBV24-1
d_gene: TRBD1
CDR3aa: CATSARGTGVGNEQFF

abundance: -
v_gene: TRBV19
d_gene: -
CDR3aa: CASSGSSGNSGANVLTF

abundance: -
v_gene: TRBV11-3
d_gene: TRBD2
CDR3aa: CASSYQAGSGEETQYF

abundance: -
v_gene: TRBV24-1
d_gene: TRBD1
CDR3aa: CATSDHPGQNEKLFF

abundance: -
v_gene: TRBV28
d_gene: -
CDR3aa: CASSFRVLDYGYTF

abundance: -
v_gene: TRBV6-5
d_gene: -
CDR3aa: CASRSGGEGYGYTF

abundance: few
v_gene: TRBV7-9
d_gene: TRBD2
CDR3aa: CASSRTFPGLADHNEQFF

abundance: -
v_gene: TRBV28
d_gene: TRBD1
CDR3aa: CASSSLGGLGSNQPQHF

abundance: -
v_gene: TRBV18
d_gene: TRBD1
CDR3aa: CASSPLRDRVGNTIYF

abundance: -
v_gene: TRBV27
d_gene: -
CDR3aa: CASRRQGTAGDNEQFF

abundance: -
v_gene: TRBV3-1/TRBV3-2
d_gene: TRBD2
CDR3aa: CASRAGGENEQFF

abundance: -
v_gene: TRBV5-1
d_gene: -
CDR3aa: CASSRDSWTYNEQFF

abundance: -
v_gene: TRBV28
d_gene: -
CDR3aa: CASSPAGGFSGNTIYF

abundance: -
v_gene: TRBV10-3
d_gene: TRBD1
CDR3aa: CAISTGTGGGDTEAFF

abundance: few
v_gene: TRBV18
d_gene: -
CDR3aa: CASSPAAVNTEAFF

abundance: few
v_gene: TRBV12-3/TRBV12-4
d_gene: -
CDR3aa: CASRKRENTEAFF

abundance: few
v_gene: TRBV5-6
d_gene: -
CDR3aa: CASSLGAGNPPNTEAFF

abundance: few
v_gene: TRBV7-9
d_gene: -
CDR3aa: CASSLGTPSGYTF

abundance: -
v_gene: TRBV4-1
d_gene: -
CDR3aa: CASSQGVVREEQYF

abundance: once
v_gene: TRBV4-1
d_gene: TRBD1
CDR3aa: CASSPGQAFVLNTEAFF

abundance: -
v_gene: TRBV7-2
d_gene: -
CDR3aa: CASSPNRGGQTQYF

abundance: -
v_gene: TRBV7-9
d_gene: -
CDR3aa: CASSLGGLGKEAFF

abundance: -
v_gene: TRBV24-1
d_gene: TRBD1
CDR3aa: CATSDPTTRDRLYNEQFF

abundance: -
v_gene: TRBV28
d_gene: TRBD1
CDR3aa: CASSLGRGETQYF

abundance: -
v_gene: TRBV12-3/TRBV12-4
d_gene: -
CDR3aa: CASSFLMGNEQFF

abundance: -
v_gene: TRBV12-2
d_gene: -
CDR3aa: CASRLEQAGANVLTF

abundance: -
v_gene: TRBV19
d_gene: -
CDR3aa: CASSIGEGEQFF

abundance: -
v_gene: TRBV10-1
d_gene: TRBD1
CDR3aa: CASKVPGQGGTNEKLFF

abundance: -
v_gene: TRBV30
d_gene: -
CDR3aa: CAWSVMRVEAFF

abundance: -
v_gene: TRBV7-9
d_gene: -
CDR3aa: CASSFSTGNTIYF